What follows are 28 T cell receptor beta chains derived from one specimen sequenced in a study of OX40 agonist ivuxolimab in advanced cancers. TCRdb's table, derived via immunoSEQ multiplex PCR, lists solely in-frame clones and lacks some. The sample has 75,000 to 95,000 clones, around 87% seen once. The starting material was CD4+ or CD8+ T cells sorted from blood, obtained in a trial of the OX40 agonist ivuxolimab. Receptor source: an adult with an advanced solid tumor such as melanoma, head and neck, liver or kidney cancer.

V and J are TRBV5-1 and TRBJ1-1; D perhaps matches TRBD1 (5 bases). Looked up from germline, CDR1 is SGHRS and CDR2 is YFSETQ. Trimming took 1 base from V and 3 from J, leaving 10 bases between them. CDR3 size: 14 residues. The CDR3 bases are TGCGCCAGCAGCTTGTGGGGCAGAGACACTGAAGCTTTCTTT. It is translated as CASSLWGRDTEAFF.

In the case of this clone: The same CDR3 is also encoded by other DNA sequences in this sample. The V call is TRBV28, the J call TRBJ2-2; the D gene is possibly TRBD2 (6 bases). The CDR3 sequence is 14 residues long. CDR1 is MDHEN, CDR2 SYDVKM, per germline. Trimming took 4 bases from V and 0 from J, leaving 6 bases between them. The CDR3 DNA reads TGTGCCAGCAGTTGGGGGGCGAACACCGGGGAGCTGTTTTTT. Its translation is CASSWGANTGELFF.

J is TRBJ2-5 and V is TRBV11-2; D is ambiguous. The CDR3 has 14 amino acids. The germline V and J ends were trimmed by 0 bases and 2 bases, with 7 bases remaining between them. Germline values: CDR1 SGHAT, CDR2 FQNNGV. In nucleotides, the CDR3 is TGTGCCAGCAGCTTAGATAGAGGTCAAGAGACCCAGTACTTC. It translates to CASSLDRGQETQYF.

Written as DNA, the CDR3 is TGTGCCAGCAGCTACGGACAGGCCCTCTACGAGCAGTACTTC. Translation gives CASSYGQALYEQYF. The chain joins TRBV7-2 to TRBJ2-7; 7 bases align to TRBD1. The CDR3 is 14 residues long. Trimming cost V 4 bases and J 3 bases; bases outside gene matches: 6. Germline V gene lookup returns CDR1 SGHTA and CDR2 FQGNSA. The full variable domain, with the rest looked up from reference TRBV7-2 and TRBJ2-7, is GAGVSQSPSNKVTEKGKDVELRCDPISGHTALYWYRQSLGQGLEFLIYFQGNSAPDKSGLPSDRFSAERTGGSVSTLTIQRTQQEDSAVYLCASSYGQALYEQYFGPGTRLTVT.

This clone was observed a single time. This rearrangement joins TRBV6-6 to TRBJ1-4; D remains ambiguous. The germline V gene has CDR1 MNHNY and CDR2 SVGAGI (reference sequence). The CDR3 length is 11 residues. V was shortened by 7 bases and J by 6 bases, with 6 bases between the two germline ends. The CDR3: CASTGYEKLFF. DNA of the CDR3: TGTGCCAGCACCGGTTATGAAAAACTGTTTTTT.

The chain carries TRBV12-1 and TRBJ2-7; TRBD1 is taken as the D call from the table, unchecked against the DNA. TRBV12-1 is a listed pseudogene. The CDR3 extends over 15 amino acids. CDR3 region: CASTPQGNLLHEQYV. The CDR3 DNA sequence: TGTGCCAGCACCCCACAGGGGAACCTTCTACACGAGCAGTACGTC.

This clone was counted a few times. The genes are TRBV27 and TRBJ1-6; tentative D call: TRBD1 (5 bases). CDR3 length: 16 amino acids. The ends were cut back, 5 bases at V and 10 bases at J, with 21 bases in the middle. Germline-derived CDR1 and CDR2 are MNHEY and SMNVEV (reference sequence). In DNA form, the CDR3 reads TGTGCCAGCAGTCCTCGGGGCAGATCACAGCGCTCACCCCTCCACTTT. It yields the protein CASSPRGRSQRSPLHF.

This chain uses TRBV18 with TRBJ2-3, with D perhaps assigned TRBD1 or TRBD2 (5 bases each). The V and J ends lost 3 bases and 3 bases respectively, with 10 bases between them. The V gene's germline CDR1 is KGHSH and CDR2 LQKENI. The CDR3 has 14 residues. The CDR3 nucleotides are TGTGCCAGCTCACCTCCCTGGGGGACAGATACGCAGTATTTT. It specifies CASSPPWGTDTQYF.

V is TRBV2 and J is TRBJ1-4; D is possibly TRBD1 (6 bases). Between the trimmed V and J ends, which lost 6 bases and 3 bases, there was a span of 11 bases. Germline V gives CDR1 SNHLY, CDR2 FYNNEI. CDR3 length: 14 residues. CDR3: CASRAGVPNEKLFF. In nucleotides, the CDR3 is TGTGCCAGCAGGGCAGGGGTCCCTAATGAAAAACTGTTTTTT.

This chain connects TRBV7-2 to TRBJ2-7; D is ambiguous. Trimming took 5 bases from V and 0 from J, leaving 11 bases between them. CDR3 length: 14 residues. Germline values: CDR1 SGHTA, CDR2 FQGNSA. This CDR3 reads CASSRSPDSYEQYF. In DNA form, the CDR3 reads TGTGCCAGCAGCCGTTCCCCTGACTCCTACGAGCAGTACTTC.

The gene calls are TRBV6-4 and TRBJ1-5, with a weak D call TRBD1 (6 bases). The CDR3 length is 14 residues. Germline CDR1 MRHNA, CDR2 SNTAGT. Trimming removed 6 bases at V and 4 bases at J, with 13 bases between. CDR3 protein: CASSPGGGNQPQHF. CDR3 coding DNA: TGTGCCAGCAGCCCCGGAGGGGGGAATCAGCCCCAGCATTTT.

This sequence joins TRBV6-6 and TRBJ2-7; 7 bases are a match to TRBD1. The CDR3 runs 13 residues. CDR1 and CDR2 (germline): MNHNY, SVGAGI (reference sequence). V trimming: 5 bases; J trimming: 3 bases; junction bases outside the gene matches: 4. The chain's CDR3 is CASSPRQGYEQYF. Here the CDR3 DNA reads TGTGCCAGCAGTCCTAGACAGGGCTACGAGCAGTACTTC.

This clone was observed a handful of times. The J gene is TRBJ1-1, the V gene TRBV18; TRBD1 is a possible D gene (5 bases). The CDR3 is 14 amino acids. The germline CDR1 and CDR2 sequences are KGHSH and LQKENI. V gave up 2 bases and J gave up 7 bases, with 14 bases separating them. CDR3 nucleotide sequence: TGTGCCAGCTCACCAGACAGCCAAATATATGAAGCTTTCTTT. It yields the protein CASSPDSQIYEAFF. The complete variable domain, with remaining parts taken from reference TRBV18 and TRBJ1-1, reads NAGVMQNPRHLVRRRGQEARLRCSPMKGHSHVYWYRQLPEEGLKFMVYLQKENIIDESGMPKERFSAEFPKEGPSILRIQQVVRGDSAAYFCASSPDSQIYEAFFGQGTRLTVV.

This chain uses TRBV7-9 with TRBJ2-3; 10 nucleotides line up with TRBD2. CDR3 length: 17 amino acids. The germline V gene encodes CDR1 SEHNR and CDR2 FQNEAQ (reference sequence). The trim removed 1 base at V and 2 bases at J, leaving 6 bases unmatched. CDR3 loop: CASSLGASGGLTDTQYF. The DNA for the CDR3 is TGTGCCAGCAGCTTAGGCGCTAGCGGGGGACTCACAGATACGCAGTATTTT.

The chain joins TRBV7-9 to TRBJ1-1; 8 positions agree with TRBD1. This CDR3 contains 14 residues. CDR1 SEHNR and CDR2 FQNEAQ come from the germline V gene (reference sequence). The V segment lost 7 bases and the J segment 5 bases; nucleotides outside the gene matches: 9. CDR3 sequence (DNA): TGTGCCAGCACTGGACAGGGTGGAGGTACTGAAGCTTTCTTT. This translates into CASTGQGGGTEAFF. The complete variable domain, with remaining parts taken from reference TRBV7-9 and TRBJ1-1, reads DTGVSQNPRHKITKRGQNVTFRCDPISEHNRLYWYRQTLGQGPEFLTYFQNEAQLEKSRLLSDRFSAERPKGSFSTLEIQRTEQGDSAMYLCASTGQGGGTEAFFGQGTRLTVV.

The rearrangement links TRBV9 to TRBJ1-3, with TRBD1 as a possible D gene (5 bases). CDR1 is SGDLS, CDR2 YYNGEE, per germline. Between the trimmed V and J ends, which lost 3 bases and 0 bases, there was a span of 7 bases. This CDR3 is 14 amino acids long. The CDR3 DNA reads as TGTGCCAGCAGCGAAGGGGACTCTGGAAACACCATATATTTT. Protein: CASSEGDSGNTIYF.

V is TRBV6-6 and J is TRBJ1-2; TRBD1 agrees at 8 bases. The length of the CDR3 is 15 residues. The trim removed 6 bases at V and 8 bases at J, leaving 14 bases unmatched. Germline V gene data show CDR1 as MNHNY and CDR2 as SVGAGI (reference sequence). CDR3 loop: CASRDITGGRGGYTF. The CDR3 DNA reads as TGTGCCAGCAGGGACATTACAGGGGGTCGCGGCGGCTACACCTTC.

The rearrangement uses TRBV5-4 and TRBJ1-2; D perhaps matches TRBD1 (5 bases). Trimming left V 2 bases short and J 6 bases short, with 11 bases between. Germline-derived CDR1 and CDR2 are SGHNT and YYREEE (reference sequence). This CDR3 is 13 amino acids long. CDR3 coding DNA: TGTGCCAGCAGCTTCAAAGGGACGGATGGCTACACCTTC. Translated, it gives CASSFKGTDGYTF.

The chain carries TRBV11-2 and TRBJ1-1; no reliable D call. This CDR3 is built from 14 residues. The germline gives CDR1 SGHAT, CDR2 FQNNGV. Trimming pared 3 bases from V and 1 base from J, leaving 9 bases between. CDR3 in DNA: TGTGCCAGCAGCTTCCTCAACAGGAACACTGAAGCTTTCTTT. As protein: CASSFLNRNTEAFF.

V gene TRBV28 combines with J gene TRBJ2-1; the match to TRBD1 covers 9 bases. The CDR3 totals 15 residues. V shed 2 bases and J 6 bases; nucleotides not matched to a gene: 5. Per the germline V gene, CDR1 is MDHEN and CDR2 is SYDVKM. CDR3 nucleotides: TGTGCCAGCAGTTTAAAGGGACAGGGACGCAATGAGCAGTTCTTC. It yields the protein CASSLKGQGRNEQFF.

CDR3 nucleotide sequence: TGTGCCAGCAGCCCCCGGGGGCAGTGGAACTATGGCTACACCTTC. Translating gives CASSPRGQWNYGYTF. The chain recombines TRBV7-2 with TRBJ1-2, with a weak D call TRBD1 (6 bases). CDR3 length: 15 residues. V was pared by 5 bases and J by 2 bases, with 15 bases between. CDR1 and CDR2 from the germline V gene are SGHTA and FQGNSA.

As concerns this clone: The same CDR3 is also encoded by other DNA sequences in this sample. The chain carries TRBV5-1 and TRBJ1-1; perhaps TRBD1 as D (6 bases). This CDR3 has 14 amino acids. Per germline, CDR1 SGHRS and CDR2 YFSETQ. V lost 3 bases to trimming and J lost 1 base, with 10 bases between them. The CDR3 protein is CASSSRTANTEAFF. CDR3 coding DNA: TGCGCCAGCAGCTCGAGGACAGCGAACACTGAAGCTTTCTTT.

J is TRBJ2-5 and V is TRBV30; D gene unclear. Per germline, CDR1 GTSNPN and CDR2 SVGIG (reference sequence). V was shortened by 6 bases and J by 5 bases, with 13 bases between the two germline ends. This CDR3 has 12 residues. The CDR3: CACTGPRETQYF. CDR3 bases: TGTGCCTGCACCGGACCTCGGGAGACCCAGTACTTC.

This rearrangement joins TRBV5-6 to TRBJ2-7, with D possibly matching TRBD1 (6 bases). Trimming removed 0 bases from V and 8 bases from J, with 12 bases in between. CDR1 is SGHDT and CDR2 is YYEEEE in the germline V gene. CDR3 length: 13 residues. The CDR3 DNA reads as TGTGCCAGCAGCTTGGCCTCAGGGGCACAGCAGTACGTC. Protein product: CASSLASGAQQYV.

The V call is TRBV10-1, the J call TRBJ2-1; D is ambiguous. CDR1 is WNHNN, CDR2 SYGVQD, per germline (reference sequence). V lost 4 bases and J 8 bases, leaving 24 bases between the germline ends. The CDR3 has 17 amino acids. The CDR3 reads CASSAAFFGSVGHEQFF. CDR3 DNA sequence: TGCGCCAGCAGTGCCGCTTTTTTTGGGTCGGTTGGTCATGAGCAGTTCTTC.

This clone was picked up one time. V usage is TRBV28 and J usage is TRBJ1-2; no clear D. Germline lookup yields CDR1 MDHEN and CDR2 SYDVKM. The CDR3 spans 17 residues. V shed 6 bases and J shed 5 bases, with 25 bases lying between them. The CDR3, as DNA: TGTGCCAGCAGGAACCCCTTTGGGCACGGGAATTCGTATGGCTACACCTTC. Its translation is CASRNPFGHGNSYGYTF.

The genes are TRBV18 and TRBJ1-1; TRBD1 agrees at 7 bases. Trimming removed 3 bases from V and 8 bases from J; junction bases left unmatched: 9. The germline CDR1 and CDR2 sequences are KGHSH and LQKENI. This CDR3 comprises 14 residues. The CDR3: CASSPKWGQLEAFF. The CDR3 nucleotides read TGTGCCAGCTCACCCAAATGGGGACAGCTCGAAGCTTTCTTT.

The chain recombines TRBV28 with TRBJ2-4, with no clear D. The germline V gene encodes CDR1 MDHEN and CDR2 SYDVKM. The CDR3 is 13 residues long. Trimming took 8 bases from V and 0 from J, leaving 8 bases between them. The DNA of the CDR3 is TGTGCCAGCCGAACCTCAGCCAAAAACATTCAGTACTTC. Amino acid sequence: CASRTSAKNIQYF.